This entry concerns a single T cell receptor beta chain. What it binds is unknown. Germline CDR1 LNHDA, CDR2 SQIVND (reference sequence). The V end was cut by 7 bases, the J end by 5 bases, with 20 bases between. This CDR3 is built from 15 residues. The entry originates in a study of pediatric ulcerative colitis. Study outcomes and limitations: Rectal pinch biopsies may have included blood-derived T cells, especially in patients with overt colitis. Ulcerative colitis patients shared more blood-rectal clones than controls. Repertoires came from total lymphocyte DNA, not specific subsets.

The table came from immunoSEQ multiplex PCR; TCRdb's copy has only in-frame clones and leaves some out. Altogether fewer than 13,000 clones are present, approximately 85% being singletons, with the ten largest covering under 5%. During colonoscopy, one to two rectal pinch biopsies were collected. The TCR sequence derives from a girl aged 5-17 years who was a control in a study of pediatric ulcerative colitis. The J gene is TRBJ1-2, the V gene TRBV19, with D perhaps matching TRBD1 (5 bases). Sequencing used gut tissue. The CDR3 coding sequence is TGTGCCAGTACCTCGGTCAGGGACCCCGGTTATGGCTACACCTTC. Protein sequence: CASTSVRDPGYGYTF.